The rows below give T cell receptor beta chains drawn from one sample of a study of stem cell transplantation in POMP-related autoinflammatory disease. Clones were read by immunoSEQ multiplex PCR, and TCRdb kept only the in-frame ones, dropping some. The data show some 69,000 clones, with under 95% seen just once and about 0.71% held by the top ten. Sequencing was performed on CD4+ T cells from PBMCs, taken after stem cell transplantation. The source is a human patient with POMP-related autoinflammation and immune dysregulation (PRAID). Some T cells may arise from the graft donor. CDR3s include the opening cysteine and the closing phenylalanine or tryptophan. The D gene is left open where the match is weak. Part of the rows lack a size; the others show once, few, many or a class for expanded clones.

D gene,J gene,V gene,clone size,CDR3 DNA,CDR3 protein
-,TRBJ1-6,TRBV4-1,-,TGCGCCAGCAGCCCCCAGGAGAGGAGGAATTCACCCCTCCACTTT,CASSPQERRNSPLHF
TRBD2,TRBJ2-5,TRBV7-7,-,TGTGCCAGCAGCTTAGCGGGGGCCGGGGGGGGCCTCGATCAGGAGACCCAGTACTTC,CASSLAGAGGGLDQETQYF
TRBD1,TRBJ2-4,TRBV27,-,TGTGCCAGCAGTACGGGACAGGGGGTAAACCACAAAAACATTCAGTACTTC,CASSTGQGVNHKNIQYF
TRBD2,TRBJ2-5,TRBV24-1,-,TGTGCCACCAGTGACGGACTAGAATCAGAGACCCAGTACTTC,CATSDGLESETQYF
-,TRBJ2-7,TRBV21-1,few,TGTGCCAGCAGCACACGTTCCGGGACAGATTCCTACGAGCAGTACTTC,CASSTRSGTDSYEQYF
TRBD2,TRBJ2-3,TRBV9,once,TGTGCCAGCACTAGCGGGAGCTCCCGGGGAGATACGCAGTATTTT,CASTSGSSRGDTQYF
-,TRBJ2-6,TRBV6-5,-,TGTGCCAGCAGTTACACAGGGTCTGGGGCCAACGTCCTGACTTTC,CASSYTGSGANVLTF
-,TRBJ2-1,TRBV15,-,TGTGCCACCAGCAGAGGACAGGTTACCTACAATGAGCAGTTCTTC,CATSRGQVTYNEQFF
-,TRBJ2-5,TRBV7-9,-,TGTGCCAGCAGCCTGACAAGTCTCTACCAAGAGACCCAGTACTTC,CASSLTSLYQETQYF
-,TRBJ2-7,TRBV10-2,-,TGCGCCAGCAGACACAGGGCTGCCGAGGGCGAGCAGTACTTC,CASRHRAAEGEQYF
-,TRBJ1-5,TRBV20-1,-,TGCAGTGCTAGTGGGGGGTATAGCAATCAGCCCCAGCATTTT,CSASGGYSNQPQHF
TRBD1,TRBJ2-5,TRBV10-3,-,TGTGCCATCAGTGAGTCCCCCACAGGGGAAGAGACCCAGTACTTC,CAISESPTGEETQYF
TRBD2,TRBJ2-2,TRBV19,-,TGTGCCAGTGGAGGAGCCGGGGGGATCGGGGAGCTGTTTTTT,CASGGAGGIGELFF
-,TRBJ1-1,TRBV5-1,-,TGCGCCAGCAGCTTGGGTGGGGGGCCCACTGAAGCTTTCTTT,CASSLGGGPTEAFF
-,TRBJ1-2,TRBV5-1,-,TGCGCCAGCAGCTACGGGGCTAACTATGGCTACACCTTC,CASSYGANYGYTF
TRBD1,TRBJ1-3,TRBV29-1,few,TGCAGCGTTGGGCAGACAGGGCGCGGAAACACCATATATTTT,CSVGQTGRGNTIYF
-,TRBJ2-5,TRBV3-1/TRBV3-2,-,TGTGCCAGCAGCCAAACGAGCCCCGAGACCCAGTACTTC,CASSQTSPETQYF
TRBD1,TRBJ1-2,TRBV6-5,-,TGTGCCAGCAGTTATGGACAGGGTCGGGGCTACACCTTC,CASSYGQGRGYTF
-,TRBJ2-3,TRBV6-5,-,TGTGCCAGCAGTTATTCCCACACAGATACGCAGTATTTT,CASSYSHTDTQYF
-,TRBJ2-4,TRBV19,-,TGTGCCAGTAGGGGAATAGCCAAAAACATTCAGTACTTC,CASRGIAKNIQYF
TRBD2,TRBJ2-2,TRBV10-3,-,TGTGCCATCAGGGCTAGCGGGAGTACCGGGGAGCTGTTTTTT,CAIRASGSTGELFF
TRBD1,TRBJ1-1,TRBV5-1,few,TGCGCCAGCAGCTGGGGACAGGGGGCGGCGGAAGCTTTCTTT,CASSWGQGAAEAFF
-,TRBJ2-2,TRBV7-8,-,TGTGCCAGCAGCCGTCGAACCGAGCTGTTTTTT,CASSRRTELFF
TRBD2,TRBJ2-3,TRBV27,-,TGTGCCGATAAGGGGCTAGCGGGAGGAACAGATACGCAGTATTTT,CADKGLAGGTDTQYF
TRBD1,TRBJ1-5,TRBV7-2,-,TGTGCCAGCAGCCCTGACAGGGAGGATCAGCCCCAGCATTTT,CASSPDREDQPQHF
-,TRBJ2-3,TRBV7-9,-,TGTGCCAGCAGCTTTTCCCTCACAGATACGCAGTATTTT,CASSFSLTDTQYF